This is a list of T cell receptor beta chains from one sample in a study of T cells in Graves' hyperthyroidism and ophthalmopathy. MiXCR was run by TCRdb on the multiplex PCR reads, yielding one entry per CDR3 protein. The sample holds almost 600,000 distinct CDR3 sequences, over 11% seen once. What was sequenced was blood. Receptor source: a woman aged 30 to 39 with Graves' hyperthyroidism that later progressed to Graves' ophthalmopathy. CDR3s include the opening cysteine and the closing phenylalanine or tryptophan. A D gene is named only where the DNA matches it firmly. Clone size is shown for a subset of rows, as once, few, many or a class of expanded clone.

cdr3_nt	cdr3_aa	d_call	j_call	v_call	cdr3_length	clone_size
TGTGCCAGCAGCTTGGATAACGGAAACACCATATATTTT	CASSLDNGNTIYF	NA	TRBJ1-3	TRBV7-8	13	NA
TGTGCCACCAGTGATTGGAGGACCAAAAACATTCAGTACTTC	CATSDWRTKNIQYF	NA	TRBJ2-4	TRBV24-1	14	many
TGTGCCTTCGGGCGGGAGGGCAATGAGCAGTTCTTC	CAFGREGNEQFF	TRBD2	TRBJ2-1	TRBV30	12	NA
TGCAGTGCTATTCAAGGTGCCCAAGACACTGAAGCTATCTTT	CSAIQGAQDTEAIF	NA	TRBJ1-1	TRBV20-1	14	NA
TGTGCCACCAGCAGAGACGTGGCTCAGCCCCAGCATTTT	CATSRDVAQPQHF	NA	TRBJ1-5	TRBV15	13	few
TGCGCCAGCAGCCTCGACGGCCCGGTCGACACTGAAGCTTTCTTT	CASSLDGPVDTEAFF	NA	TRBJ1-1	TRBV5-1	15	NA
TGTGCCAGCACTGGGGACGGGACAGGGCCTGAGGAGCAGTACTTC	CASTGDGTGPEEQYF	TRBD1	TRBJ2-7	TRBV2	15	few
TGTGCCAGTCGCGGGACAGCACTAAACACCGGGGAGCTGTTTTTT	CASRGTALNTGELFF	NA	TRBJ2-2	TRBV19	15	NA
TGTGCCAGCAGCTCGGCGGGAGTGATCAATGAGCAGTTCTTC	CASSSAGVINEQFF	TRBD2	TRBJ2-1	TRBV27	14	many
TGTGCCAGCAGCCCGATGGGACAGTTGTCGGGTGGCTACACCTTC	CASSPMGQLSGGYTF	TRBD1	TRBJ1-2	TRBV7-2	15	many
TGTGCCAGCAGTTTAGGTCTTAATTCACCCCTCCACTTT	CASSLGLNSPLHF	NA	TRBJ1-6	TRBV27	13	many
TGTGCCAGCAGCCGAGGTAGAACAAGGAACTATGGCTACACCTTC	CASSRGRTRNYGYTF	NA	TRBJ1-2	TRBV7-8	15	many
TGTGCCAGCAGTTGGACTAGCGGGACCTACGAGCAGTGCTTC	CASSWTSGTYEQCF	TRBD2	TRBJ2-7	TRBV6-2/TRBV6-3	14	NA
TGCAGTGCCAACTCCCCGGTGGGAGCGGGAGGTGGTGAGACCCAGTACTTC	CSANSPVGAGGGETQYF	TRBD2	TRBJ2-5	TRBV20-1	17	NA
TGTGCCAGCAGTTTAAGGCACCGGGAGTCGGCTTTCTTT	CASSLRHRESAFF	NA	TRBJ1-1	TRBV12-3/TRBV12-4	13	many
TGCGCCAGCAGTTTGGTTAGCGGGAGTGTAACAGATACGCAGTATTTT	CASSLVSGSVTDTQYF	TRBD2	TRBJ2-3	TRBV5-1	16	many
TGTGCCAGCAGCTCTCGCCCCAGCGGGAGCCACAATGAGCAGTTCTTC	CASSSRPSGSHNEQFF	TRBD2	TRBJ2-1	TRBV3-1	16	few
TGTGCCAGCAGTTTATTGGCAGGGGCGAACACTGAAGCTTTCTTT	CASSLLAGANTEAFF	NA	TRBJ1-1	TRBV12-3/TRBV12-4	15	NA
TGTGCCAGCAGTTACCTCGCGGCTAGCAATCAGCCCCAGCATTTT	CASSYLAASNQPQHF	NA	TRBJ1-5	TRBV6-2/TRBV6-3	15	many
TGCGCCAGCAGCCGGACTAGCGGGCGCCAGGGGGAGACCCAGTACTTC	CASSRTSGRQGETQYF	TRBD2	TRBJ2-5	TRBV5-1	16	NA
TGTGCCAGCAGCCCCCGGTATGGTGGGGAAGCTTTCTTT	CASSPRYGGEAFF	NA	TRBJ1-1	TRBV3-1	13	many
TGCGCCAGCAGTACGGGACTGAGCTCCTACGAGCAGTACTTC	CASSTGLSSYEQYF	NA	TRBJ2-7	TRBV5-1	14	NA
TGTACCAGCAGCCTGGGAGGGTACGAGCAGTACTTC	CTSSLGGYEQYF	TRBD2	TRBJ2-7	TRBV12-3/TRBV12-4	12	NA
TGTGCCAGCACGACAGGGGATCGGTATGGCTACACCTTC	CASTTGDRYGYTF	TRBD1	TRBJ1-2	TRBV2	13	many
TGTGCCAGCAGCTTCCCCAGTGCAGATACGCAGTATTTT	CASSFPSADTQYF	NA	TRBJ2-3	TRBV7-9	13	NA
TGTGCCAGCAGCCGAGCGGGGACAGAGAACACTGAAGCTTTCTTT	CASSRAGTENTEAFF	TRBD1	TRBJ1-1	TRBV11-3	15	many
TGCGCCAGCAGCCCTCATGTATCGGCATACAATGAGCAGTTCTTC	CASSPHVSAYNEQFF	NA	TRBJ2-1	TRBV4-3	15	many
TGTGCCAGCAGTCCGGGGGACAGGGGATCCTATGGCTACACCTTC	CASSPGDRGSYGYTF	TRBD1	TRBJ1-2	TRBV12-3/TRBV12-4	15	NA
TGTGCCAGTAGTATAGATGGCAGGGCCAATCAGCCCCAGCATTTT	CASSIDGRANQPQHF	NA	TRBJ1-5	TRBV19	15	many
TGTGCCATCAGTGAGTCGGACACTGAAGCTTTCTTT	CAISESDTEAFF	NA	TRBJ1-1	TRBV10-3	12	many
TGTGCCAGCAGTCTCCTCCGGCTAGCGGGGAGAGAGACCCAGTACTTC	CASSLLRLAGRETQYF	TRBD2	TRBJ2-5	TRBV12-3/TRBV12-4	16	many
TGTGCCAGCAGCTCGGGGGAGCGGGAGGCCCTCCACTTT	CASSSGEREALHF	NA	TRBJ1-6	TRBV11-3	13	few
TGCAGTGCTAGAGTACAGTCCGGGGAGCTGTTTTTT	CSARVQSGELFF	NA	TRBJ2-2	TRBV20-1	12	NA
TGTGCCTCGGGGACAGACCACGGAAAGGCTTTCTTT	CASGTDHGKAFF	TRBD1	TRBJ1-1	TRBV30	12	many
TGTGCCAGTGGCATGTACGAGCAGTACTTC	CASGMYEQYF	NA	TRBJ2-7	TRBV19	10	NA
TGTGCCAGCAAAGAGGGAAGCTCCTACAATGAGCAGTTCTTC	CASKEGSSYNEQFF	NA	TRBJ2-1	TRBV28	14	many
TGCGCCAGCAGCCAGATATCCGGGACTAGGGTAATTAATGAGCAGTTCTTC	CASSQISGTRVINEQFF	TRBD2	TRBJ2-1	TRBV5-1	17	many
TGCAGTGCTAGAGATAAGAGGCGACGGGATAGGGACACTGAAGCTTTCTTT	CSARDKRRRDRDTEAFF	NA	TRBJ1-1	TRBV20-1	17	NA
TGTGCCAGTAGGCTCAAACCCGGGGTAGAGGGCAATCAGCCCCAGCATTTT	CASRLKPGVEGNQPQHF	NA	TRBJ1-5	TRBV19	17	NA
TGTGCCAGCAGCTTATCATCAAGAGGGGGGACTGGGGCCAACGTCCTGACTTTC	CASSLSSRGGTGANVLTF	NA	TRBJ2-6	TRBV7-9	18	many
TGTGCCAGCAGTGGACTGGATGAGCAGTTCTTC	CASSGLDEQFF	NA	TRBJ2-1	TRBV27	11	few
TGTGCCTGCAGCATAGATGGGCCACGGACCGGGGAGCTGTTTTTT	CACSIDGPRTGELFF	NA	TRBJ2-2	TRBV7-9	15	NA
TGTGCCAGCAGCGACAGTTACTATGGCTACACCTTC	CASSDSYYGYTF	NA	TRBJ1-2	TRBV28	12	many
TGTGCCAGCAAGTCCCGGGGAAACACTGAAGCTTTCTTT	CASKSRGNTEAFF	NA	TRBJ1-1	TRBV27	13	many
TGTGCCAGCAGCTTGGCGGAGAAGCGGGAGGGCCTAGAGGGGTCCTACGAGCAGTACTTC	CASSLAEKREGLEGSYEQYF	TRBD2	TRBJ2-7	TRBV7-3	20	many
TGTGCCAGCAGTCCGACAGGGTATGGTGAAGCTTTCTTT	CASSPTGYGEAFF	TRBD1	TRBJ1-1	TRBV27	13	many
TGTGCCAGCAGTGTAACGGGAGTGGCCTACGAGCAGTACTTC	CASSVTGVAYEQYF	NA	TRBJ2-7	TRBV25-1	14	many
TGTGCCAGCAGCCGGACTAGCGGGATTCAGTACAATGAGCAGTTCTTC	CASSRTSGIQYNEQFF	TRBD2	TRBJ2-1	TRBV11-2	16	many
TGTGCCAGCAGTCCTCTTCCGGGCAGGGGAAACACTGAAGCTTTCTTT	CASSPLPGRGNTEAFF	NA	TRBJ1-1	TRBV12-3/TRBV12-4	16	NA
TGCGCCAGCAGCTTGGAGTCCTCGTCGGCTAGCGGGAGATACGAGCAGTACTTC	CASSLESSSASGRYEQYF	TRBD2	TRBJ2-7	TRBV5-1	18	many
TGTGCCTCCACGGGGACTCCCGCCAGCACAGATACGCAGTATTTT	CASTGTPASTDTQYF	NA	TRBJ2-3	TRBV10-3	15	many
TGCAGTGCCGCGGGGAGCTCCTATAATTCACCCCTCCACTTT	CSAAGSSYNSPLHF	NA	TRBJ1-6	TRBV20-1	14	many
TGCAGTGCTCGAGGACAGGGAGCAGATACGCAGTATTTT	CSARGQGADTQYF	TRBD1	TRBJ2-3	TRBV20-1	13	many